The present T cell receptor beta chain was sequenced within a study of T-cell memory formation after mild COVID-19 (dated by TCRdb to the early 2020s). Describing the broader study: Most TCR sequence clusters were specific to one of the two donors. T-cell clones expanding and contracting after mild COVID-19 in a couple of donors were tracked by longitudinal TCRalpha and TCRbeta repertoire sequencing. Two young, previously healthy adult volunteers made up the cohort, one male and one female.

The reads were generated on an Illumina NovaSeq 6000. cDNA libraries for TCRalpha and TCRbeta were prepared by 5'RACE using constant-segment primers, with sample barcodes and unique molecular identifiers added. Trizol reagent was used to extract RNA from every sample. The libraries were amplified in two PCR steps, and the second step added a second sample barcode and Illumina TruSeq adapters. Libraries were sequenced on an Illumina NovaSeq with 2 x 150 bp paired-end reads. The original pipeline was this. The reads were demultiplexed and collapsed into UMI-guided consensus sequences using migec v1.2.7. Using mixcr v2.1.11, UMI consensuses were aligned to TRA and TRB V and J templates and then assembled into clonotypes. Clonotypes were classified as expanded or contracted when called significant by both edgeR and NoisET, with noise models trained on biological replicates. For edgeR calls, the cutoffs were a false discovery rate-adjusted p below 0.01 and a log2 fold-change threshold of 1. PCA with hierarchical clustering of max-normalized trajectories of the 1000 most abundant clonotypes was used as exploratory dynamics analysis. The CD4 or CD8 phenotype of responding clones was assigned using the separately sequenced CD4+ and CD8+ repertoires. Using fastp trimming at Q25 and MiXCR clonotype assembly, TCRdb reanalyzed the public sequencing data and kept in-frame beta chains. Each CDR3 protein gets just one entry, which takes the most common genes and DNA from the rows behind it. The V and J calls follow TCRdb's processing rather than the paper's. The sample includes about 150,000 distinct CDR3 sequences, with 20% to 25% observed a single time. The ten largest account for roughly 25% of the sample.

V and J are truncated by 3 bases and 7 bases respectively, leaving an intervening sequence of 7 bases. From its cysteine to its phenylalanine, the CDR3 spans 11 amino acids. Of all the DNA, just the CDR3 is kept, 33 bases in frame from base 1. CDR1 and CDR2 are read off the germline V gene (reference sequence) as DFQATT and SNEGSKA. General findings and caveats noted by the study authors: Contracting CD4+ clones turned up mainly in the CM and EM memory subsets, whereas EMRA was where CD8+ clones were enriched. Some responding clones were detected in pre-infection memory, suggesting pre-existing cross-reactive memory T cells joined the SARS-CoV-2 response. SARS-CoV-2 specificity was not confirmed for the second-wave clones peaking on day 37. The study included only a couple of mild cases, and larger cohorts that include severe cases with pre-infection samples were judged to be necessary. Clones that contracted from day 15 to 85 showed balanced CD4/CD8 phenotypes, whereas a second wave of clones that expanded from day 15 to 37 leaned towards CD4+.

Ficoll-Paque density gradient centrifugation was used to isolate PBMCs. Of note for this clonotype: No antigen is known for it. No clone much larger than this one lies a single base away; base qualities are absent.

Sequencing was carried out using PBMCs or a T cell subset sorted from them (not recorded which). The sequence was collected from an adult woman who had mild COVID-19 (a few samples of this study predate the infection). The sample titles of this study are shuffled in the database, so cell type and time point are left out; the donor was told from shared clones. This chain is built from TRBV20-1 and TRBJ2-1; TRBD1 is possibly the D segment (5 matching bases). The DNA sequence is given as TGCAGTGCTAGTTCAGGGAATGAGCAGTTCTTC. This translates into CSASSGNEQFF.